This T cell receptor beta chain derives from a study of OX40 agonist ivuxolimab in advanced cancers. This table comes from immunoSEQ multiplex PCR, and its TCRdb copy is limited to in-frame clones, with some not included. The sample shows 20,000 to 25,000 clones, 88% of them seen only once. The CDR3 is made up of 15 amino acids. V lost 0 bases, J lost 7 bases, and 15 bases lay in between. Germline CDR1 and CDR2: LNHDA and SQIVND (reference sequence). This sample comprised CD4+ or CD8+ T cells sorted from blood, obtained in a trial of the OX40 agonist ivuxolimab. The gene calls are TRBV19 and TRBJ2-5, with a possible D match to TRBD2 (5 bases). The sequence came from an adult with an advanced solid tumor such as melanoma, head and neck, liver or kidney cancer. CDR3 loop: CASSIETGVPWTQYF. The CDR3 DNA is TGTGCCAGTAGTATAGAAACCGGGGTACCCTGGACCCAGTACTTC.